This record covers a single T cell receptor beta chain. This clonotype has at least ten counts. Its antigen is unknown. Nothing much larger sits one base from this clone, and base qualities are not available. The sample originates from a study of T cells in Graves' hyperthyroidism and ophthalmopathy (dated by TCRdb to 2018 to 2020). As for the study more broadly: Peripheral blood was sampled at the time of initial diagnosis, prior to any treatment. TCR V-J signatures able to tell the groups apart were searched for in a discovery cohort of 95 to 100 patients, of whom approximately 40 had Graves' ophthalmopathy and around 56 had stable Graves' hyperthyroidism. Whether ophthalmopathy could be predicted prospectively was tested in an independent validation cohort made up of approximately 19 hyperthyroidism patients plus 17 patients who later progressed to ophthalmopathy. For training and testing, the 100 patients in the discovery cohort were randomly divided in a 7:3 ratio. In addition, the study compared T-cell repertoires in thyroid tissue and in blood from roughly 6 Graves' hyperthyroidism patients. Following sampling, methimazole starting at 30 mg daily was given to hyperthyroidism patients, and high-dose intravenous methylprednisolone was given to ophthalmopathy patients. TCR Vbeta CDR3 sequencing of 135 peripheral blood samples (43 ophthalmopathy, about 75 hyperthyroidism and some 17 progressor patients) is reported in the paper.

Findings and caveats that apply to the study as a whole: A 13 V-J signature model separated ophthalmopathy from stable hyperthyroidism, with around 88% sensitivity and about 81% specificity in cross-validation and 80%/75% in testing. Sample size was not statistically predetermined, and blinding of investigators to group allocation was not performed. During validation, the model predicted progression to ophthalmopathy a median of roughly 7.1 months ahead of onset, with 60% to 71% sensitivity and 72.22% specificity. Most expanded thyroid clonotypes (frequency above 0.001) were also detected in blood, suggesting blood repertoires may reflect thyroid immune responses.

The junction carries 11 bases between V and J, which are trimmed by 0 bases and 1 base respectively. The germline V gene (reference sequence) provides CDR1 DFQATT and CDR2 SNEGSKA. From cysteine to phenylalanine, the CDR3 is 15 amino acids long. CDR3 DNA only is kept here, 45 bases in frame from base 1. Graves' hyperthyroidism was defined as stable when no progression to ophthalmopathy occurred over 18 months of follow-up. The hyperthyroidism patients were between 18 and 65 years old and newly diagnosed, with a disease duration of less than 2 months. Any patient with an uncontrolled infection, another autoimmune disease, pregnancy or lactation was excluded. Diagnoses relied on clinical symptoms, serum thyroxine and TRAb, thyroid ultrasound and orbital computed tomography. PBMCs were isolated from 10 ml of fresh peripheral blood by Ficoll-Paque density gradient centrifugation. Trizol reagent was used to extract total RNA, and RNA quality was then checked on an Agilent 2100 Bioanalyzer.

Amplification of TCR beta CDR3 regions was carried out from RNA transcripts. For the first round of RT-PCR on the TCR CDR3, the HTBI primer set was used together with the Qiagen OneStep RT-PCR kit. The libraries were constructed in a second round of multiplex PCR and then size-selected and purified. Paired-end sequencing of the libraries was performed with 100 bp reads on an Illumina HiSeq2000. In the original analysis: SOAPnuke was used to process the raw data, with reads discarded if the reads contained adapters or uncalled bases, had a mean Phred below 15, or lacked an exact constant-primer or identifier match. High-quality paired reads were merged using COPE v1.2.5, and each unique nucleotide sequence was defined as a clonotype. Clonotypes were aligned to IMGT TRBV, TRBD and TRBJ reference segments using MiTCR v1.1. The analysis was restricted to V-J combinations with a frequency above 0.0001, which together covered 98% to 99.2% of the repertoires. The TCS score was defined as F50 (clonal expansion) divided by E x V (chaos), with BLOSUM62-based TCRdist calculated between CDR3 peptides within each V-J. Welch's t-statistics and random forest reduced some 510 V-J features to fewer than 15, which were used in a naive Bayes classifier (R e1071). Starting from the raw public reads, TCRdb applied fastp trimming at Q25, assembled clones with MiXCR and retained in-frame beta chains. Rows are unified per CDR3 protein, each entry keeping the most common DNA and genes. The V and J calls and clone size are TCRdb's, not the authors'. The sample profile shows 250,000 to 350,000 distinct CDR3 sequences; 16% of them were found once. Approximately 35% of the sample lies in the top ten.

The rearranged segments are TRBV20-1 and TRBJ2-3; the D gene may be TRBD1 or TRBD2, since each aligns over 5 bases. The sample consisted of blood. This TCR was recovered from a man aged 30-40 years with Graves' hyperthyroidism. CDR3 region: CSARDWTGRTDTQYF. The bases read TGCAGTGCTAGAGATTGGACGGGACGCACAGATACGCAGTATTTT.